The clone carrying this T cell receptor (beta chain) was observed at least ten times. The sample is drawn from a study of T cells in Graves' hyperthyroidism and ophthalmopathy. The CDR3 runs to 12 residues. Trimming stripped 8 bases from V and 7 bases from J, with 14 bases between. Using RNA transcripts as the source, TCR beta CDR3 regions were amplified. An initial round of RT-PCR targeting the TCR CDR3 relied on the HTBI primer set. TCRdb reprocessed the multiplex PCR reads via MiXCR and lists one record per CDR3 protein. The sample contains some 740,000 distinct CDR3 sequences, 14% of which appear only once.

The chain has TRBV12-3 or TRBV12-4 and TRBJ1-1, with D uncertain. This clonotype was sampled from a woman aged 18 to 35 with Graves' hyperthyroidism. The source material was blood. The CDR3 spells CASGETAIEAFF. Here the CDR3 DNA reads TGTGCCAGCGGAGAGACGGCGATTGAAGCTTTCTTT.